This T cell receptor (beta chain) was observed in a study of shared clonotypes between healthy human individuals. In the naive CD8 group, cells lacked CD45RO and were positively selected for CCR7, so terminally differentiated effector memory CD45RA+ cells were left out. Method: immunoSEQ multiplex PCR; TCRdb's copy keeps in-frame clones and lacks some. Here the sample spans about 2.1 million clones, approximately 92% being singletons. The sample holds a few counts of this clone. This receptor was taken from a man in his late teens or twenties in good health. Some clones in this sample may be carry-over from other donors' samples. The sequenced sample was naive CD8+ T cells from PBMCs.

The CDR3 sequence is CASSVGDSEAFF. The CDR3 nucleotides read TGTGCCAGCAGCGTAGGGGACAGCGAGGCTTTCTTT. This chain connects TRBV9 to TRBJ1-1, with 7 bases lining up with TRBD1. Germline CDR1 is SGDLS and CDR2 is YYNGEE. This CDR3 has 12 amino acids. Trimming took 0 bases from V and 11 from J; bases not matched to a gene: 4.